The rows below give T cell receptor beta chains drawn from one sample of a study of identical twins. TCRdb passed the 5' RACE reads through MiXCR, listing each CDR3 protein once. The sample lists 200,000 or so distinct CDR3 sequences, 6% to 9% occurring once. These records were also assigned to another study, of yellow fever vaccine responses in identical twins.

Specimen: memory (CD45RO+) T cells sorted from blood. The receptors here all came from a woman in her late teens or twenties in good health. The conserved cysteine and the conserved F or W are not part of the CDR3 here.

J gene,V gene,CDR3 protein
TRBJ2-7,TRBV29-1,SVLSGTNYEQY
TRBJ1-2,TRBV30,AWSRDYGYT
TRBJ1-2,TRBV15,ATSSPTGMSGYT
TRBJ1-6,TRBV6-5,ASSLQGNNSPLH
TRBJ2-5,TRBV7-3,ASSMRGGPQETQY
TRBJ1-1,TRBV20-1,SAPSQGRGDTEAF
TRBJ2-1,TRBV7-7,ASSLEPTLGHEQF
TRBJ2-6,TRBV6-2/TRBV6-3,ASGTGDGANVLT
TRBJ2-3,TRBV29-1,SVGIAPDTQY
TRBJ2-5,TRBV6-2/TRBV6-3,ASSSLSGRGLETQY
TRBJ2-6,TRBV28,ASSQEGVSGANVLT
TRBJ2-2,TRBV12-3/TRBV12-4,ASSKTRSAGELF
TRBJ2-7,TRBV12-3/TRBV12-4,ASSRTSGKYEQY
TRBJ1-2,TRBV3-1,ASSQDRGTGGGYT
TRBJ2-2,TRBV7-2,ASGVGLAGGTGELF
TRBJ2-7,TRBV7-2,ASSLVPYGAGGAEQY
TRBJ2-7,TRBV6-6,ASSTTGREQY
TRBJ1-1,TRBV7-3,ASSFGANTEAF
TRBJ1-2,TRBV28,ASLGNRAPFNYGYT
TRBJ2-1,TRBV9,ASSVGVGGTGVRYEQF
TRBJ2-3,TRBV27,ASSRGQMNFDTQY
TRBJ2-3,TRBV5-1,ASSPSRGSGSTDTQY
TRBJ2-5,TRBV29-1,SVEERERETQY
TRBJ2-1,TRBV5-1,ASSPTPPLDRRADNEQF
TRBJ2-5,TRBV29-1,SVPSGSGETQY
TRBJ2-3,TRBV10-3,AIANYTDTQY
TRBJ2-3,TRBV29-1,SVGGASGQTDTQY
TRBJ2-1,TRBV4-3,ASSQDNHVVSQF
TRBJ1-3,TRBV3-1,ASSPPHTLSSGNTIY
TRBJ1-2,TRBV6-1,ASSEIIGRADGYT
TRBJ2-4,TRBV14,ASSQLRGGGNIQY
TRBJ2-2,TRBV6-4,ASSPKEGATGELF
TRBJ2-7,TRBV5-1,ASAQGYEQY
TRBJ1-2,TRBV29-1,SVGQGAHGYT
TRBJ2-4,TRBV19,ASSMGLAKNIQY
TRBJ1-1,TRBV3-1,ASTGKNTEAF
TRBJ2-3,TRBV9,ASSVGSGGASIPDTQY
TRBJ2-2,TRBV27,ASSFQLTHTGELF
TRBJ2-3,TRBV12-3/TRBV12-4,TRSSPSGRARMVDTQY
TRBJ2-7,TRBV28,AAGGRTSGIKQY